This T cell receptor (beta chain) was sequenced in a study of T cell changes during pregnancy in multiple sclerosis. Libraries were prepared by immunoSEQ multiplex PCR; TCRdb keeps only in-frame clonotypes and omits some of them. Of 65,000 to 90,000 clones in the sample, almost 95% were seen once. There are 18 residues in the CDR3. Trimming cost V 4 bases and J 1 base; bases outside gene matches: 7. Germline-derived CDR1 and CDR2 are SGHNT and YYREEE (reference sequence). Sequenced material: peripheral blood, taken before pregnancy. The source is a female donor with multiple sclerosis, enrolled in a pregnancy study. This rearrangement joins TRBV5-4 to TRBJ2-6; 11 bases match TRBD2. The CDR3 DNA sequence: TGTGCCAGCAGCCCTCCTGTAGCGGGAGGGTCTGGGGCCAACGTCCTGACTTTC. This gives the protein CASSPPVAGGSGANVLTF.